The next 14 T cell receptor beta chains were all read from a single sample in a study of cytomegalovirus exposure and HLA in healthy donors. The PCR made use of 60 Vbeta and 13 Jbeta primers. Generated by immunoSEQ multiplex PCR, the TCRdb table keeps only in-frame clones and is missing some. The sample contains about 31,000 clones, less than 70% of which appear only once. The sample was PBMCs. The receptor source for this set is a man aged 50-60 years in good health and CMV-seropositive.

This clone was seen once. The rearrangement links TRBV30 to TRBJ2-1; TRBD2 might be the D (7 bases). Trimming cost V 0 bases and J 4 bases, with 13 bases left between them. The CDR3 totals 15 residues. CDR1 is GTSNPN and CDR2 is SVGIG in the germline V gene (reference sequence). CDR3 nucleotides: TGTGCCTGGAGTGTAGTTGCGGGGGCTTACAATGAGCAGTTCTTC. The encoded protein is CAWSVVAGAYNEQFF.

V usage is TRBV6-4 and J usage is TRBJ1-1; 8 nucleotides line up with TRBD1. Per germline, CDR1 MRHNA and CDR2 SNTAGT. The J segment lost 4 bases and the V segment lost 6 bases, leaving 7 bases of the junction unmatched. The CDR3 is 14 amino acids. The CDR3: CASRTGGETTEAFF. The CDR3 nucleotides read TGTGCCAGCAGAACAGGGGGGGAGACCACTGAAGCTTTCTTT.

V is TRBV30 and J is TRBJ2-7, with D possibly matching TRBD2 (5 bases). Per the germline V gene, CDR1 is GTSNPN and CDR2 is SVGIG (reference sequence). V dropped 3 bases and J dropped 3 bases, with 9 bases sitting between them. This CDR3 is built from 12 residues. Written as DNA, the CDR3 is TGTGCCTGGAGCCCAGCGGACTACGAGCAGTACTTC. It yields the protein CAWSPADYEQYF.

This clone showed up just a few times. The rearrangement links TRBV30 to TRBJ1-1, with 9 bases lining up with TRBD1. This CDR3 contains 14 residues. The J segment lost 4 bases and the V segment lost 2 bases, leaving 5 bases of the junction unmatched. The germline gives CDR1 GTSNPN, CDR2 SVGIG (reference sequence). CDR3 nucleotide sequence: TGTGCCTGGAGTTGGGACAGGGTTACCACTGAAGCTTTCTTT. It yields the protein CAWSWDRVTTEAFF.

V gene TRBV30 combines with J gene TRBJ2-1; D perhaps matches TRBD2 (5 bases). The V gene's germline CDR1 is GTSNPN and CDR2 SVGIG (reference sequence). The CDR3 spans 12 residues. V lost 1 base and J 8 bases, leaving 9 bases between the germline ends. This chain's CDR3 is CAWSGEPYEQFF. CDR3 DNA sequence: TGTGCCTGGAGTGGGGAGCCATATGAGCAGTTCTTC.

V and J are TRBV6-5 and TRBJ2-1, with 8 bases fitting TRBD1. This CDR3 has 15 residues. Germline assignment: CDR1 MNHEY and CDR2 SVGAGI. V trimming: 6 bases; J trimming: 6 bases; junction bases outside the gene matches: 10. CDR3 bases: TGTGCCAGCAGCCGCCCCGGACAGGGAGTCAATGAGCAGTTCTTC. This sequence encodes CASSRPGQGVNEQFF.

The rearrangement links TRBV29-1 to TRBJ2-1; tentative D call: TRBD1 (6 bases). This CDR3 has 13 residues. From germline, CDR1 is SQVTM and CDR2 ANQGSEA. CDR3 protein: CSGRGLTQPEQFF. DNA for the CDR3: TGCAGTGGCAGGGGCCTGACCCAACCGGAGCAGTTCTTC.

The DNA of the CDR3 is TGTGCTAGTGGTTGGCAGGGGGCACTTATAGATTCACCCCTCCACTTT. Amino acid sequence: CASGWQGALIDSPLHF. This sequence joins TRBV12-5 and TRBJ1-6, with 8 nucleotides matching TRBD1. J gave up 8 bases and V 4 bases, and 10 bases lay outside the gene matches. Per germline, CDR1 LGHNT and CDR2 FRNRAP. The CDR3 runs 16 residues.

This chain uses TRBV29-1 with TRBJ2-7; maybe TRBD2 (6 bases). Trimming took off 6 bases at V and 2 bases at J, with 17 bases between the two ends. Germline-derived CDR1 and CDR2 are SQVTM and ANQGSEA. This CDR3 spans 14 amino acids. CDR3 sequence reads: CSVYFIAEPYEQYF. The DNA of the CDR3 is TGCAGCGTCTATTTTATAGCGGAACCCTACGAGCAGTACTTC.

J is TRBJ2-1 and V is TRBV4-1; TRBD2 aligns across 12 bases. This CDR3 contains 15 residues. The V and J ends lost 3 bases and 9 bases, in that order; junction bases with no gene match: 6. Germline V gives CDR1 MGHRA, CDR2 YSYEKL. The CDR3 is CASSHLLAGGSEQFF. For the CDR3, the DNA is TGCGCCAGCAGCCACTTACTAGCGGGGGGATCTGAGCAGTTCTTC.

V gene TRBV5-1 combines with J gene TRBJ2-7; D is undetermined. The CDR3 covers 13 residues. The V gene's germline CDR1 is SGHRS and CDR2 YFSETQ. V dropped 0 bases and J dropped 5 bases, with 9 bases sitting between them. CDR3: CASSLDSSNEQYF. CDR3 in DNA: TGCGCCAGCAGCTTGGACTCGAGCAACGAGCAGTACTTC.

This chain links TRBV5-1 with TRBJ1-3; possibly TRBD1 for D (6 bases). Trimming removed 4 bases at V and 5 bases at J, with 19 bases between. The CDR3 spans 16 residues. The germline gives CDR1 SGHRS, CDR2 YFSETQ. As DNA, the CDR3 is TGCGCCAGCAGCCCCCGGACCACAGGGCCAAGAAACACCATATATTTT. Amino acid sequence: CASSPRTTGPRNTIYF.

The V call is TRBV27, the J call TRBJ2-3; 14 nucleotides line up with TRBD2. V lost 5 bases and J lost 5; bases outside the gene matches: 3. This CDR3 has 15 amino acids. In germline, CDR1 is MNHEY, CDR2 SMNVEV (reference sequence). Written as DNA, the CDR3 is TGTGCCAGCAGTCCTGGGACTAGCGGGAGAGATACGCAGTATTTT. It is translated as CASSPGTSGRDTQYF.

This chain joins TRBV5-1 and TRBJ2-7; tentatively, D is TRBD2 (5 bases). The V and J ends lost 0 bases and 2 bases respectively, with 6 bases between them. Per germline, CDR1 SGHRS and CDR2 YFSETQ. The CDR3 runs to 13 residues. The CDR3 loop is CASSLGGPYEQYF. The CDR3 DNA reads as TGCGCCAGCAGCTTGGGCGGGCCCTACGAGCAGTACTTC.